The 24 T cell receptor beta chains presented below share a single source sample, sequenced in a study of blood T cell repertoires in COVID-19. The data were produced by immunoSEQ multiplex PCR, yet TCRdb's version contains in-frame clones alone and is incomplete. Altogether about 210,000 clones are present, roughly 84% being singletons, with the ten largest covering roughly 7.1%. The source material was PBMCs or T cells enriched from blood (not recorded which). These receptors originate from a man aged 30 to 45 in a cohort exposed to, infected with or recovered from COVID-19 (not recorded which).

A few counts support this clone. The CDR3 nucleotides read TGTGCCAGCAGCCCTAGAGGACAGCTCACCGGGGAGCTGTTTTTT. It yields the protein CASSPRGQLTGELFF. The genes are TRBV27 and TRBJ2-2; a possible D gene is TRBD1 (6 bases). The CDR3 extends over 15 amino acids. Germline assignment: CDR1 MNHEY and CDR2 SMNVEV (reference sequence). Trimming left V 6 bases short and J 4 bases short, with 15 bases between.

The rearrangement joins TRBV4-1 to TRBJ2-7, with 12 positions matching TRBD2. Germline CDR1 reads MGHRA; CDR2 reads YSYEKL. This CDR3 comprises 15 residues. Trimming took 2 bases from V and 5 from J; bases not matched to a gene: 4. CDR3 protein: CASSQRRTSGDEQYF. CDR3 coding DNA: TGCGCCAGCAGCCAAAGACGGACTAGCGGGGACGAGCAGTACTTC.

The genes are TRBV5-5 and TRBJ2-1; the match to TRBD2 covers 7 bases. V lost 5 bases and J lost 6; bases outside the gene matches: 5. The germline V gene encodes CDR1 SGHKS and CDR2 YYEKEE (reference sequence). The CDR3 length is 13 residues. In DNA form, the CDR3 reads TGTGCCAGCAGTCAGCGGGGTCCCAATGAGCAGTTCTTC. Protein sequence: CASSQRGPNEQFF.

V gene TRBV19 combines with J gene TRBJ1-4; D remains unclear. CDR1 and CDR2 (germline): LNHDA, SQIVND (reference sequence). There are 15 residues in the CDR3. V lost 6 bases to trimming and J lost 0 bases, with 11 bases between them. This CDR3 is CASRGKGATNEKLFF. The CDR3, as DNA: TGTGCCAGTAGGGGCAAAGGCGCAACTAATGAAAAACTGTTTTTT.

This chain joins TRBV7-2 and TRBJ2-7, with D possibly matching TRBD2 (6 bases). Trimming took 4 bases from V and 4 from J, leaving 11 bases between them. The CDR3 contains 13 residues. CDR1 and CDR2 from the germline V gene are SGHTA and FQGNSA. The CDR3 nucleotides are TGTGCCAGCAGCTCCCAGGCGGGATACGAGCAGTACTTC. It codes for CASSSQAGYEQYF.

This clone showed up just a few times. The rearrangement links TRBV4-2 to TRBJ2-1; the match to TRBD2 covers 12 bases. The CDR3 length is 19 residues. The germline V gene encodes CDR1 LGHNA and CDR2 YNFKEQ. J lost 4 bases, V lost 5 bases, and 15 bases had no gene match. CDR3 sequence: CASSGSGLAGRTDYNEQFF. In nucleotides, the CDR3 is TGTGCCAGCAGCGGATCTGGACTAGCGGGACGAACTGATTACAATGAGCAGTTCTTC.

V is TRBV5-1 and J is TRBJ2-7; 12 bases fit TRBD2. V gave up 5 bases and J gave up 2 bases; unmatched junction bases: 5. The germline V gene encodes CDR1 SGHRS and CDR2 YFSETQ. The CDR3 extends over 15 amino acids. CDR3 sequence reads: CASRAGLAGAYEQYF. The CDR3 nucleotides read TGCGCCAGCAGGGCGGGACTAGCGGGCGCCTACGAGCAGTACTTC.

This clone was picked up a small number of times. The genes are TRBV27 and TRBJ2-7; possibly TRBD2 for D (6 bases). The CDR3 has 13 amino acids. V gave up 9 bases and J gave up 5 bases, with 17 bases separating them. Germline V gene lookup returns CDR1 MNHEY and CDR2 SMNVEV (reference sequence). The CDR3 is CASSTWAGNEQYF. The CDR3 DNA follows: TGTGCCAGTTCTACCTGGGCGGGGAACGAGCAGTACTTC.

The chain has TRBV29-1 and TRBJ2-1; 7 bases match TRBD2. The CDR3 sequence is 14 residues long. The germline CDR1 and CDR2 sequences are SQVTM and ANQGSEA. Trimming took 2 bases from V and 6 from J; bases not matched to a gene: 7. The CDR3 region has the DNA TGCAGCGTTGAATTTTTCGGGGAGGGCAATGAGCAGTTCTTC. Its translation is CSVEFFGEGNEQFF.

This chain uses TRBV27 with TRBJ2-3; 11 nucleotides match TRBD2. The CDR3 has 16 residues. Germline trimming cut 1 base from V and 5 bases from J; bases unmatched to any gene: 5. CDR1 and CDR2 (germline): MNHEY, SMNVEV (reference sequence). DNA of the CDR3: TGTGCCAGCAGTTTATATAGCGGGAGGGTGGGAGATACGCAGTATTTT. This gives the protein CASSLYSGRVGDTQYF.

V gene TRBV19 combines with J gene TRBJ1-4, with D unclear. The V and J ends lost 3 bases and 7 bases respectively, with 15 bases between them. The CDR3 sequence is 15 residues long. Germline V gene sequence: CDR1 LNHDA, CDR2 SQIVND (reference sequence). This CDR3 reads CASSIGSLRGEKLFF. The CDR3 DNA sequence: TGTGCCAGTAGTATCGGGTCCCTCCGGGGTGAAAAACTGTTTTTT.

In DNA form, the CDR3 reads TGTGCCAGCAGCGCGAACCTCCGGGACAAAGAGTTCTTC. This translates into CASSANLRDKEFF. The rearrangement joins TRBV9 to TRBJ2-1; D is perhaps TRBD1 (6 bases). Germline V gene lookup returns CDR1 SGDLS and CDR2 YYNGEE. The length of the CDR3 is 13 residues. The V and J ends lost 3 bases and 14 bases respectively, with 18 bases between them.

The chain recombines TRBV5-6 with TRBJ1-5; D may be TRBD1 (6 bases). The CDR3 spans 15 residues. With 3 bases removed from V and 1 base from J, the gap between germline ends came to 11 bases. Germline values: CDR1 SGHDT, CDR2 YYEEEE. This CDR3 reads CASSYGGLSNQPQHF. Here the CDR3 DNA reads TGTGCCAGCAGCTATGGGGGCCTGAGCAATCAGCCCCAGCATTTT. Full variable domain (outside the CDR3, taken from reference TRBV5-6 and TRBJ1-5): DAGVTQSPTHLIKTRGQQVTLRCSPKSGHDTVSWYQQALGQGPQFIFQYYEEEERQRGNFPDRFSGHQFPNYSSELNVNALLLGDSALYLCASSYGGLSNQPQHFGDGTRLSIL.

The CDR3 sequence is CASRPDRGNSPLHF. CDR3 sequence (DNA): TGTGCCAGCAGACCAGACAGGGGTAATTCACCCCTCCACTTT. The chain is built from TRBV2 and TRBJ1-6; 8 bases fit TRBD1. The CDR3 totals 14 residues. The germline V gene has CDR1 SNHLY and CDR2 FYNNEI. The V gene end was trimmed by 6 bases and the J gene end by 6 bases; junction bases not matched to a gene: 4.

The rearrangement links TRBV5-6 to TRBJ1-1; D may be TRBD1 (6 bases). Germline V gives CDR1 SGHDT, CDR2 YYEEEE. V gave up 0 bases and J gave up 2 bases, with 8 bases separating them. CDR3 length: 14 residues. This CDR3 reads CASSLGDTNTEAFF. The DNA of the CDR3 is TGTGCCAGCAGCTTGGGGGACACCAACACTGAAGCTTTCTTT.

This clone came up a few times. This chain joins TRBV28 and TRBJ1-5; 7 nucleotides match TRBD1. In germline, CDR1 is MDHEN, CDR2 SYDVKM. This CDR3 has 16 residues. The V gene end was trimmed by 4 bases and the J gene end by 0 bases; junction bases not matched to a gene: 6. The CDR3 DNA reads TGTGCCAGCAGTTCGGGACAGCCTTATAGCAATCAGCCCCAGCATTTT. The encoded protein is CASSSGQPYSNQPQHF. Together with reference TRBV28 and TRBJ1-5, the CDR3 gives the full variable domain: DVKVTQSSRYLVKRTGEKVFLECVQDMDHENMFWYRQDPGLGLRLIYFSYDVKMKEKGDIPEGYSVSREKKERFSLILESASTNQTSMYLCASSSGQPYSNQPQHFGDGTRLSIL.

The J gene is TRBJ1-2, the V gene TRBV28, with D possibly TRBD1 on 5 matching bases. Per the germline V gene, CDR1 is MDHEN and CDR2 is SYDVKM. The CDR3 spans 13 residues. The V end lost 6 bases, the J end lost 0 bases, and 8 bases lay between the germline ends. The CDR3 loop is CASREQANYGYTF. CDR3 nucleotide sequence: TGTGCCAGCAGGGAACAGGCTAACTATGGCTACACCTTC.

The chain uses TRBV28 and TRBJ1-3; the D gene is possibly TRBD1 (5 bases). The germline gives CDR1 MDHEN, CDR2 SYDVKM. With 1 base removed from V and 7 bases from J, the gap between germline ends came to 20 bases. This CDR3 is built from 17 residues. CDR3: CASSLSETGGEWNTIYF. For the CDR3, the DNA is TGTGCCAGCAGTTTATCGGAGACGGGGGGTGAGTGGAACACCATATATTTT.

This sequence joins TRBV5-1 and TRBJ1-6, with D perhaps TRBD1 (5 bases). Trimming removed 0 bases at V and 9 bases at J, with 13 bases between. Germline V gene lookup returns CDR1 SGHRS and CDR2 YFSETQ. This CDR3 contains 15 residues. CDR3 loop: CASSLVSGKGSPLHF. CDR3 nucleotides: TGCGCCAGCAGCTTGGTTTCAGGGAAGGGTTCACCCCTCCACTTT.

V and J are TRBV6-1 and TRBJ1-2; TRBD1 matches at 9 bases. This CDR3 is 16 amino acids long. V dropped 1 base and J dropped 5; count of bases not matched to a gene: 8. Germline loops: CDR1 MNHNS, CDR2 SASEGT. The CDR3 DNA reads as TGTGCCAGCAGTGAAGGCGGGACAGGGTGGTTGTATGGCTACACCTTC. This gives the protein CASSEGGTGWLYGYTF.

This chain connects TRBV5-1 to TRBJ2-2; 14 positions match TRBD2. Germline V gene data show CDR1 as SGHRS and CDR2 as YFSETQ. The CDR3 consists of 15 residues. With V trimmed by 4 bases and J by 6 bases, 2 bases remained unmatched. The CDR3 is CASSPTSGRAGELFF. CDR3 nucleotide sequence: TGCGCCAGCAGCCCGACTAGCGGGAGGGCCGGGGAGCTGTTTTTT.

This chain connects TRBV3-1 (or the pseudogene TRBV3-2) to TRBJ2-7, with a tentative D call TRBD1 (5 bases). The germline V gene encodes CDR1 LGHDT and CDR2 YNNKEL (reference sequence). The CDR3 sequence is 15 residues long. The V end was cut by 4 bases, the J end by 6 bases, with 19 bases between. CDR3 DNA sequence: TGTGCCAGCAGCCTGATGTCTACCGCTAGGGGCGAGCAGTACTTC. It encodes CASSLMSTARGEQYF.

The CDR3 is CASSYSARGSEQYF. In nucleotides, the CDR3 is TGTGCCAGCAGTTACTCCGCCAGGGGTAGCGAGCAGTACTTC. The rearrangement links TRBV6-5 to TRBJ2-7, with D tentatively TRBD1 (6 bases). The CDR3 spans 14 residues. Per the germline V gene, CDR1 is MNHEY and CDR2 is SVGAGI. Trimming stripped 0 bases from V and 6 bases from J, with 12 bases between.

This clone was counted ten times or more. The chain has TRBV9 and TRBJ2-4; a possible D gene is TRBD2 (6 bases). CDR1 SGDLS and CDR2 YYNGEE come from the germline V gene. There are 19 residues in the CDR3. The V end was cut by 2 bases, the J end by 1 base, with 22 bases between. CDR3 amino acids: CASSVSPKVGGSAKNIQYF. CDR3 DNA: TGTGCCAGCAGCGTTTCCCCTAAGGTGGGGGGTTCGGCCAAAAACATTCAGTACTTC.